A selection of T cell receptor beta chains follows, all from one sample in a study of yellow fever vaccine responses in identical twins. TCRdb passed the RT-PCR reads through MiXCR, listing each CDR3 protein once. This sample yields about 34,000 distinct CDR3 sequences, of which more than 45% are seen a single time; roughly 5% belongs to the top ten. The sample in question was T cells from blood (PBMCs), unsorted or a sorted subset (not recorded which), obtained before or after yellow fever vaccination (not recorded which). The receptor source for this set is a woman aged 18-29 years who received the yellow fever vaccine. CDR3s include the opening cysteine and the closing phenylalanine or tryptophan. The order of the fields is J gene, clone size, V gene, D gene, CDR3 protein, CDR3 DNA. The D gene is left open where the match is weak. Expanded clones are given a class, and other clones once, few, many or no size at all.

J gene: TRBJ1-3; clone size: once; V gene: TRBV10-3; D gene: NA; CDR3 protein: CAISERPRSGNTIYF; CDR3 DNA: TGTGCCATCAGTGAAAGGCCACGCTCTGGAAACACCATATATTTT
J gene: TRBJ1-1; clone size: NA; V gene: TRBV4-3; D gene: NA; CDR3 protein: CASSQEWRGTEAFF; CDR3 DNA: TGCGCCAGCAGCCAAGAGTGGAGGGGGACTGAAGCTTTCTTT
J gene: TRBJ2-3; clone size: NA; V gene: TRBV12-3/TRBV12-4; D gene: TRBD1; CDR3 protein: CASSTRDRHTDTQYF; CDR3 DNA: TGTGCCAGCAGTACCCGGGACAGACACACAGATACGCAGTATTTT
J gene: TRBJ1-2; clone size: NA; V gene: TRBV18; D gene: TRBD1; CDR3 protein: CASSDLRTGISNYGYTF; CDR3 DNA: TGTGCCAGCTCCGATCTGAGGACAGGGATTTCTAACTATGGCTACACCTTC
J gene: TRBJ2-2; clone size: NA; V gene: TRBV12-3/TRBV12-4; D gene: NA; CDR3 protein: CASSSQGRLTGELFF; CDR3 DNA: TGTGCCAGCAGTTCTCAGGGAAGATTGACCGGGGAGCTGTTTTTT
J gene: TRBJ2-1; clone size: NA; V gene: TRBV7-3; D gene: TRBD1; CDR3 protein: CASSTTGGSYNEQFF; CDR3 DNA: TGTGCCAGCAGCACGACAGGGGGCTCCTACAATGAGCAGTTCTTC
J gene: TRBJ1-1; clone size: few; V gene: TRBV6-5; D gene: TRBD1; CDR3 protein: CASSYSRDRLQAFF; CDR3 DNA: TGTGCCAGCAGTTACTCGAGGGACAGGCTTCAAGCTTTCTTT
J gene: TRBJ1-6; clone size: NA; V gene: TRBV5-6; D gene: NA; CDR3 protein: CASSRRGSSYNSPLHF; CDR3 DNA: TGTGCCAGCAGCCGTCGCGGGAGCTCCTATAATTCACCCCTCCACTTT
J gene: TRBJ2-7; clone size: NA; V gene: TRBV7-8; D gene: NA; CDR3 protein: CASSTDSREQYF; CDR3 DNA: TGTGCCAGCAGCACGGACTCGAGGGAGCAGTACTTC
J gene: TRBJ2-1; clone size: NA; V gene: TRBV10-3; D gene: TRBD2; CDR3 protein: CAISDRTSGRAYNEQFF; CDR3 DNA: TGTGCCATCAGTGACCGGACTAGCGGGAGGGCCTACAATGAGCAGTTCTTC
J gene: TRBJ1-1; clone size: few; V gene: TRBV6-5; D gene: NA; CDR3 protein: CASSYSMYPNTEAFF; CDR3 DNA: TGTGCCAGCAGTTACTCCATGTATCCGAACACTGAAGCTTTCTTT
J gene: TRBJ1-1; clone size: NA; V gene: TRBV10-3; D gene: NA; CDR3 protein: CAISRDSTEAFF; CDR3 DNA: TGTGCCATCAGTCGAGACAGCACTGAAGCTTTCTTT
J gene: TRBJ1-1; clone size: few; V gene: TRBV7-8; D gene: NA; CDR3 protein: CASNPAVTTGGNTEAFF; CDR3 DNA: TGTGCCAGCAACCCAGCCGTTACCACAGGTGGGAACACTGAAGCTTTCTTT
J gene: TRBJ2-3; clone size: NA; V gene: TRBV2; D gene: NA; CDR3 protein: CASSEGSSTDTQYF; CDR3 DNA: TGTGCCAGCAGCGAAGGGTCTAGCACAGATACGCAGTATTTT
J gene: TRBJ2-5; clone size: NA; V gene: TRBV12-3/TRBV12-4; D gene: NA; CDR3 protein: CASSLQVQETQYF; CDR3 DNA: TGTGCCAGCAGTTTGCAGGTACAAGAGACCCAGTACTTC
J gene: TRBJ2-1; clone size: medium-sized; V gene: TRBV12-3/TRBV12-4; D gene: NA; CDR3 protein: CASSLSRLNEQFF; CDR3 DNA: TGTGCCAGCAGTTTGTCTCGCCTCAATGAGCAGTTCTTC
J gene: TRBJ1-2; clone size: few; V gene: TRBV5-1; D gene: NA; CDR3 protein: CASSQGPGPTGGYTF; CDR3 DNA: TGCGCCAGCAGCCAAGGACCGGGGCCCACTGGCGGCTACACCTTC
J gene: TRBJ1-2; clone size: NA; V gene: TRBV18; D gene: NA; CDR3 protein: CASSPSAYYGYTF; CDR3 DNA: TGTGCCAGCTCACCATCGGCCTACTATGGCTACACCTTC
J gene: TRBJ2-1; clone size: few; V gene: TRBV5-1; D gene: TRBD1; CDR3 protein: CASSSSGTGPPNEQFF; CDR3 DNA: TGCGCCAGCAGCTCCTCGGGGACAGGGCCCCCCAATGAGCAGTTCTTC
J gene: TRBJ1-1; clone size: NA; V gene: TRBV20-1; D gene: NA; CDR3 protein: CSASSGAGSTEAFF; CDR3 DNA: TGCAGTGCTAGTTCGGGGGCTGGGAGCACTGAAGCTTTCTTT
J gene: TRBJ1-3; clone size: NA; V gene: TRBV6-2/TRBV6-3; D gene: TRBD1; CDR3 protein: CASSYSGTASSGNTIYF; CDR3 DNA: TGTGCCAGCAGTTACTCGGGGACAGCTAGCTCTGGAAACACCATATATTTT
J gene: TRBJ2-3; clone size: NA; V gene: TRBV18; D gene: TRBD1; CDR3 protein: CASSPGTGTGTQYF; CDR3 DNA: TGTGCCAGCTCACCAGGGACCGGGACAGGGACGCAGTATTTT
J gene: TRBJ2-3; clone size: NA; V gene: TRBV29-1; D gene: TRBD2; CDR3 protein: CSATRLAGSDTQYF; CDR3 DNA: TGCAGCGCCACCCGACTAGCGGGATCAGATACGCAGTATTTT
J gene: TRBJ2-3; clone size: few; V gene: TRBV18; D gene: TRBD2; CDR3 protein: CASSRGIAGRTTDTQYF; CDR3 DNA: TGTGCCAGCTCACGTGGGATAGCGGGGCGGACGACAGATACGCAGTATTTT
J gene: TRBJ2-2; clone size: few; V gene: TRBV6-2/TRBV6-3; D gene: TRBD2; CDR3 protein: CASRTTSGRTGELFF; CDR3 DNA: TGTGCCAGCAGAACGACTAGCGGGAGAACCGGGGAGCTGTTTTTT
J gene: TRBJ2-3; clone size: NA; V gene: TRBV29-1; D gene: TRBD1; CDR3 protein: CSARTGATDTQYF; CDR3 DNA: TGCAGCGCCCGGACAGGGGCCACAGATACGCAGTATTTT
J gene: TRBJ2-3; clone size: NA; V gene: TRBV11-2; D gene: NA; CDR3 protein: CASSLQSQGTDTQYF; CDR3 DNA: TGTGCCAGCAGCCTCCAGTCCCAGGGCACAGATACGCAGTATTTT
J gene: TRBJ1-1; clone size: NA; V gene: TRBV20-1; D gene: NA; CDR3 protein: CSASPTGTLNTEAFF; CDR3 DNA: TGCAGTGCTAGTCCGACAGGTACCTTGAACACTGAAGCTTTCTTT
J gene: TRBJ2-7; clone size: NA; V gene: TRBV6-1; D gene: TRBD2; CDR3 protein: CASSSTTSGSSYEQYF; CDR3 DNA: TGTGCCAGCAGCAGCACGACTAGCGGGAGCTCCTACGAGCAGTACTTC